One sample yielded the 16 T cell receptor beta chains listed below, sequenced in a study of Graves' ophthalmopathy and Graves' hyperthyroidism. RNA transcripts provided the template for amplifying TCR beta CDR3 regions. The first round was an RT-PCR with HTBI primers, and the second round was a multiplex PCR. Via MiXCR, TCRdb re-called the multiplex PCR reads, giving one row per CDR3 protein. The sample gives roughly 410,000 distinct CDR3 sequences, 15% of which show up once; about 7.3% is in the top ten. Sequencing was carried out using peripheral blood. The receptors originated from a woman between 18 and 29 years old with stable Graves' hyperthyroidism.

The count of this clonotype is one. The rearrangement uses TRBV7-8 and TRBJ1-2, with D possibly TRBD1 on 5 matching bases. The CDR3 totals 16 residues. V lost 5 bases and J lost 8, with 24 bases in between. Per the germline V gene, CDR1 is SGHVS and CDR2 is FQNEAQ. CDR3 DNA sequence: TGTGCCAGCAGCACCTCCTTATCCGGGACGGACCCCGGCTACACCTTC. Translation: CASSTSLSGTDPGYTF.

V gene TRBV6-1 combines with J gene TRBJ2-7; TRBD1 matches 8 bases. CDR3 length: 15 residues. Germline CDR1 is MNHNS and CDR2 is SASEGT. V dropped 6 bases and J dropped 0; count of bases not matched to a gene: 7. CDR3 in DNA: TGTGCCAGCAGGTCTGGACAGGGCCTCTCCTACGAGCAGTACTTC. Residues: CASRSGQGLSYEQYF.

This clonotype was recorded many times. V and J are TRBV9 and TRBJ2-5; 7 nucleotides match TRBD1. Germline CDR1 and CDR2: SGDLS and YYNGEE. This CDR3 comprises 15 residues. Trimming at V came to 0 bases and at J to 5 bases, leaving 7 bases not matched to a gene. In DNA, the CDR3 is TGTGCCAGCAGCGTAGGGGACAGTGATAGGGAGACCCAGTACTTC. Its translation is CASSVGDSDRETQYF.

This clonotype was observed a few times. This chain links TRBV6-2 or TRBV6-3 with TRBJ1-1; D gene ambiguous. Trimming cost V 5 bases and J 3 bases, with 10 bases left between them. CDR1 MNHEY and CDR2 SVGEGT come from the germline V gene. This CDR3 contains 13 residues. The chain's CDR3 is CASSPLGYTEAFF. The CDR3 DNA is TGTGCCAGCAGTCCCCTTGGGTACACTGAAGCTTTCTTT.

The table lists this clonotype with many counts. This clone may be a read error of a much larger clone one base away. Because the CDR3 is missing its conserved closing phenylalanine or tryptophan, this is likely a read error. The chain joins TRBV12-3 or TRBV12-4 to TRBJ1-2; TRBD1 agrees at 10 bases. Unmatched junction bases numbered 4, after V lost 6 bases and J lost 6 bases. CDR3 length: 13 amino acids. The CDR3 DNA sequence: TGTGCCAGCAGGTCGACAGGGGGCAATGGCTACACCTCC. Encoded protein: CASRSTGGNGYTS.

CDR3 DNA sequence: TGCGCCAGCAGCACACACTACAATGAGCAGTTCTTC. Encoded protein: CASSTHYNEQFF. The V gene is TRBV5-1, the J gene TRBJ2-1; D unclear. Germline V gene data show CDR1 as SGHRS and CDR2 as YFSETQ. This CDR3 comprises 12 residues. Trimming shortened V by 4 bases and J by 3 bases, and 5 bases separated the two germline ends.

This clonotype was picked up many times. This chain links TRBV6-1 with TRBJ1-5, with TRBD1 as a possible D gene (6 bases). Germline CDR1 reads MNHNS; CDR2 reads SASEGT. The V end was cut by 4 bases, the J end by 3 bases, with 13 bases between. The CDR3 has 15 amino acids. The CDR3 loop is CASSAGTRLNQPQHF. The DNA for the CDR3 is TGTGCCAGCAGTGCTGGGACACGGCTCAATCAGCCCCAGCATTTT.

Ten or more counts support this clonotype. V and J are TRBV15 and TRBJ1-2; 8 nucleotides match TRBD1. V lost 3 bases and J lost 3; bases outside the gene matches: 3. Germline values: CDR1 LNHNV, CDR2 YYDKDF (reference sequence). This CDR3 has 14 residues. The CDR3 DNA reads TGTGCCACCAGCAGGGTGACAGGGGACTATGGCTACACCTTC. Its protein is CATSRVTGDYGYTF.

This sequence joins TRBV2 and TRBJ2-7, with D maybe TRBD2 (6 bases). V was cut by 8 bases and J by 3 bases, with 11 bases left in between. This CDR3 is 12 amino acids long. Germline V lookup: CDR1 SNHLY, CDR2 FYNNEI. The CDR3 region has the DNA TGTGCCAGCTCGACTAGTTACTACGAGCAGTACTTC. Translating it yields CASSTSYYEQYF.

In this sample, this clonotype turned up many times. This rearrangement joins TRBV11-1 to TRBJ1-3; weak D call: TRBD1 (6 bases). Trimming cost V 5 bases and J 0 bases, with 14 bases left between them. The CDR3 consists of 16 residues. From germline, CDR1 is SGHAT and CDR2 FQDESV (reference sequence). The CDR3 reads CASSPPTGNSGNTIYF. CDR3 DNA sequence: TGTGCCAGCAGCCCTCCGACAGGAAACTCTGGAAACACCATATATTTT.

The rearrangement links TRBV5-1 to TRBJ1-3, with 9 positions matching TRBD1. This CDR3 is 17 amino acids long. Trimming took 0 bases from V and 3 from J; bases not matched to a gene: 7. CDR1 SGHRS and CDR2 YFSETQ come from the germline V gene. The CDR3 region is CASSLGGQGLDGNTIYF. The CDR3 nucleotides read TGCGCCAGCAGCTTGGGGGGACAGGGCCTCGATGGAAACACCATATATTTT.

This clonotype was picked up many times. The rearrangement links TRBV19 to TRBJ2-7; TRBD1 matches at 9 bases. Trimming at V came to 4 bases and at J to 3 bases, leaving 10 bases not matched to a gene. The length of the CDR3 is 16 residues. Per the germline V gene, CDR1 is LNHDA and CDR2 is SQIVND (reference sequence). The CDR3 bases are TGTGCCAGTAGTAATCCCACGGGACAGGGAGTCTACGAGCAGTACTTC. Translated, it gives CASSNPTGQGVYEQYF. The complete variable domain, with remaining parts taken from reference TRBV19 and TRBJ2-7, reads DGGITQSPKYLFRKEGQNVTLSCEQNLNHDAMYWYRQDPGQGLRLIYYSQIVNDFQKGDIAEGYSVSREKKESFPLTVTSAQKNPTAFYLCASSNPTGQGVYEQYFGPGTRLTVT.

This clonotype was detected ten times or more. The CDR3 DNA reads as TGTGCCAGCAGCCCCGGGACACATAGCAATCAGCCCCAGCATTTT. Amino acids: CASSPGTHSNQPQHF. The rearrangement links TRBV7-9 to TRBJ1-5; D perhaps matches TRBD1 (6 bases). Trimming took 5 bases from V and 0 from J, leaving 11 bases between them. Germline values: CDR1 SEHNR, CDR2 FQNEAQ (reference sequence). CDR3 length equals 15 residues.

This clonotype was detected many times. The rearrangement links TRBV5-1 to TRBJ1-5; D not resolved. The CDR3 runs to 15 residues. Trimming shortened V by 0 bases and J by 1 base, and 8 bases separated the two germline ends. The germline CDR1 and CDR2 sequences are SGHRS and YFSETQ. The CDR3 sequence: CASSLDGESNQPQHF. DNA for the CDR3: TGCGCCAGCAGCTTGGATGGGGAAAGCAATCAGCCCCAGCATTTT.

This clonotype was counted at least ten times. V usage is TRBV12-3 or TRBV12-4 and J usage is TRBJ2-7; the match to TRBD1 covers 8 bases. CDR3 length equals 14 residues. The V segment lost 5 bases and the J segment 3 bases; nucleotides outside the gene matches: 6. The CDR3, as DNA: TGTGCCAGCAGTCCTGGACAGGGTGGCTACGAGCAGTACTTC. It yields the protein CASSPGQGGYEQYF.

The sample holds many counts of this clonotype. The V gene is TRBV12-3 or TRBV12-4, the J gene TRBJ1-5; D is unclear. V was pared by 10 bases and J by 6 bases, with 10 bases between. CDR3 length: 11 residues. The CDR3, as DNA: TGTGCCACGGGCCGGGGTCAGCCCCAGCATTTT. Protein: CATGRGQPQHF.